Listed below are T cell receptor beta chains from one sample, sequenced in a study of T-cell memory formation after mild COVID-19. In TCRdb, the 5' RACE reads were re-called with MiXCR into one record per CDR3 protein. The repertoire holds approximately 480,000 distinct CDR3 sequences, with 18% as singletons. Sequenced material: PBMCs or a T cell subset sorted from them (not recorded which). These receptor sequences come from an adult woman who had mild COVID-19 (a few samples of this study predate the infection). Cell type and time point are not known. CDR3s include the opening cysteine and the closing phenylalanine or tryptophan. The D gene is left open where the match is weak. The size of a clone is reported for some rows only, either as once, few or many, or as a class for expanded clones.

TRBV20-1	.	.	TRBJ1-2	TGCAGTGCTAGAGCTCAGGTCGGCTACACCTTC	CSARAQVGYTF
TRBV2	.	few	TRBJ2-7	TGTGCCAGCACTTGGCAGGGGAGTGACGAGCAGTACTTC	CASTWQGSDEQYF
TRBV4-1	.	.	TRBJ2-3	TGCGCCAGCAGCCAAGCTTCCGTTGGAGTCACAGATACGCAGTATTTT	CASSQASVGVTDTQYF
TRBV15	TRBD2	.	TRBJ2-1	TGTGCCACCCTGAAGGGGTCCGGGACTAGTAGGTACAATGAGCAGTTCTTC	CATLKGSGTSRYNEQFF
TRBV29-1	TRBD1	few	TRBJ1-2	TGCAGCGTTGTTTCGCAGGACAGGGATGGCTATGGCTACACCTTC	CSVVSQDRDGYGYTF
TRBV27	.	few	TRBJ2-1	TGTGCCAGCAGTTCCGGGACGACTACCAACAATGAGCAGTTCTTC	CASSSGTTTNNEQFF
TRBV5-6	.	many	TRBJ1-3	TGTGCCAGCAGCTTACATGGCGCCGTAGGACTCACCATATATTTT	CASSLHGAVGLTIYF
TRBV6-2/TRBV6-3	TRBD2	.	TRBJ2-1	TGTGCCAGCAGCCACGGACTAGCGGGGAACCGGGCGGGGAATGAGCAGTTCTTC	CASSHGLAGNRAGNEQFF
TRBV3-1	TRBD1	.	TRBJ2-7	TGTGCCAGCAGCCAAGATCCGGACAGGGCAGGGCAGTACTTC	CASSQDPDRAGQYF
TRBV7-2	.	.	TRBJ1-4	TGTGCCAGCAGCTCCCGGAGGGGGGCTCTAGAAAAACTGTTTTTT	CASSSRRGALEKLFF
TRBV6-1	TRBD1	.	TRBJ2-4	TGTGCCAGCAGTGTGAACAGGGGGTCAAAAAACATTCAGTACTTC	CASSVNRGSKNIQYF
TRBV4-1	.	.	TRBJ2-4	TGCGCCAGCAGCCAAGTACCTATCTCAGCCAAAAACATTCAGTACTTC	CASSQVPISAKNIQYF
TRBV20-1	.	.	TRBJ2-7	TGCAGTGCTAGCCGAGGGGGGTACGAGCAGTACTTC	CSASRGGYEQYF
TRBV4-2	.	.	TRBJ2-1	TGTGCCAGCAGCCAAGATCAGGGCCCCAATGAGCAGTTCTTC	CASSQDQGPNEQFF
TRBV25-1	TRBD1	few	TRBJ1-5	TGTGCCAGCAGTGACCCGACACAGGGGGCAGGACAGCCCCAGCATTTT	CASSDPTQGAGQPQHF
TRBV2	.	few	TRBJ2-5	TGTGCCAGCAGTGCTTTAGCTATTGGGGAGACCCAGTACTTC	CASSALAIGETQYF
TRBV20-1	TRBD2	few	TRBJ2-1	TGCAGTGCTAGAGATGAGGGACTAGTGGTGTACAATGAGCAGTTCTTC	CSARDEGLVVYNEQFF
TRBV5-1	.	few	TRBJ1-2	TGCGCCAGCAGCTTGGGACGGAGTGATTATGGCTACACCTTC	CASSLGRSDYGYTF
TRBV12-3/TRBV12-4	.	.	TRBJ2-7	TGTGCCAGCAGAATCTCCGGGACAAACTACGAGCAGTACTTC	CASRISGTNYEQYF
TRBV5-1	TRBD1	few	TRBJ2-7	TGCGCCAGCAGCACAGTCGACAGGGGGATCAACGAGCAGTACTTC	CASSTVDRGINEQYF
TRBV27	.	few	TRBJ2-5	TGTGCCAGCCGTGCGCCCGGAGGCAAAGAGACCCAGTACTTC	CASRAPGGKETQYF
TRBV6-5	.	.	TRBJ2-5	TGTGCCAGCAGTTACTCTACGGAGACCCAGTACTTC	CASSYSTETQYF
TRBV7-2	TRBD1	.	TRBJ2-1	TGTGCCAGCAGCTTAGATGACAGGGGGCCCTACAATGAGCAGTTCTTC	CASSLDDRGPYNEQFF
TRBV20-1	.	.	TRBJ2-1	TGCAGTGCTAGAGATTGGAGAAATCACAATGAGCAGTTCTTC	CSARDWRNHNEQFF
TRBV11-2	.	few	TRBJ2-7	TGTGCCAGCAGCCGGACATCCCGCGCCTACGAGCAGTACTTC	CASSRTSRAYEQYF
TRBV19	TRBD1	.	TRBJ1-2	TGTGCCAGTAGTATAGAGGACAGGCGAGTCGGCTATGGCTACACCTTC	CASSIEDRRVGYGYTF
TRBV6-2/TRBV6-3	TRBD2	few	TRBJ2-1	TGTGCCAGCAGTGATTTAGCGGGGACTTACAATGAGCAGTTCTTC	CASSDLAGTYNEQFF
TRBV7-8	.	.	TRBJ2-3	TGTGCCAGCAGCCCTTGGACAGCCAAGGATACGCAGTATTTT	CASSPWTAKDTQYF